Below, 26 T cell receptor beta chains from the same sample are listed, as sequenced in a study of cytomegalovirus exposure and HLA in healthy donors. With 60 Vbeta and 13 Jbeta primers, the PCR was carried out. Libraries were prepared by immunoSEQ multiplex PCR; TCRdb keeps only in-frame clonotypes and omits some of them. This sample has 120,000 to 150,000 clones; roughly 80% occur once, and the top ten carry around 1.3%. Sequenced input: PBMCs. The receptors originated from a female donor in good health and CMV-seronegative.

Comments on this clone: A junction end diverges from the germline sequence, so it may reflect a read error. This CDR3 reads CASSLVRTGVQAGANVLTF. The CDR3 nucleotides read TGTGCTAGCAGCTTAGTGAGGACAGGGGTTCAAGCTGGGGCCAACGTCCTGACTTTC. The chain couples TRBV7-7 to TRBJ2-6; 9 bases agree with TRBD1. Germline V gene sequence: CDR1 SSHAT, CDR2 FNYEAQ (reference sequence). The CDR3 has 19 residues.

Only a few counts were recorded for this clone. The chain carries TRBV28 and TRBJ2-5; D gene uncertain. The germline CDR1 and CDR2 sequences are MDHEN and SYDVKM. The CDR3 runs to 14 residues. Trimming left V 3 bases short and J 1 base short, with 9 bases between. CDR3 residues: CASSFGPLQETQYF. The CDR3 DNA follows: TGTGCCAGCAGTTTTGGGCCCCTCCAAGAGACCCAGTACTTC.

V usage is TRBV19 and J usage is TRBJ2-2; D not resolved. Trimming shortened V by 8 bases and J by 5 bases, and 21 bases separated the two germline ends. This CDR3 contains 16 residues. Per germline, CDR1 LNHDA and CDR2 SQIVND (reference sequence). Here the CDR3 reads CASVLSGMRRTGELFF. Written as DNA, the CDR3 is TGTGCCAGTGTCTTATCCGGAATGAGGAGAACCGGGGAGCTGTTTTTT.

V is TRBV7-6 and J is TRBJ2-2, with 7 bases lining up with TRBD1. CDR3 length: 13 residues. The V gene's germline CDR1 is SGHVS and CDR2 FNYEAQ. V shed 5 bases, J shed 7 bases, and the junction held 4 bases outside the gene matches. This chain's CDR3 is CASSPRGSGELFF. Here the CDR3 DNA reads TGTGCCAGCAGCCCCAGGGGGAGCGGGGAGCTGTTTTTT. Full variable domain (remainder filled in from reference TRBV7-6 and TRBJ2-2): GAGVSQSPRYKVTKRGQDVALRCDPISGHVSLYWYRQALGQGPEFLTYFNYEAQQDKSGLPNDRFSAERPEGSISTLTIQRTEQRDSAMYRCASSPRGSGELFFGEGSRLTVL.

The chain combines TRBV2 with TRBJ2-5, with a weak D call TRBD1 (5 bases). Trimming removed 7 bases at V and 0 bases at J, with 12 bases between. Germline CDR1 SNHLY, CDR2 FYNNEI. CDR3 length equals 14 residues. CDR3 loop: CASIPDTYQETQYF. For the CDR3, the DNA is TGTGCCAGCATCCCGGACACCTACCAAGAGACCCAGTACTTC. Full variable domain (remainder filled in from reference TRBV2 and TRBJ2-5): EPEVTQTPSHQVTQMGQEVILRCVPISNHLYFYWYRQILGQKVEFLVSFYNNEISEKSEIFDDQFSVERPDGSNFTLKIRSTKLEDSAMYFCASIPDTYQETQYFGPGTRLLVL.

This sequence joins TRBV6-5 and TRBJ2-1, with 9 bases matching TRBD2. The CDR3 runs to 13 residues. Looked up from germline, CDR1 is MNHEY and CDR2 is SVGAGI. The V gene end was trimmed by 8 bases and the J gene end by 7 bases; junction bases not matched to a gene: 6. CDR3 bases: TGTGCCAGCGCGGGGGGGGGAGGTAATGAGCAGTTCTTC. Translated: CASAGGGGNEQFF.

This clone came up once. The genes are TRBV28 and TRBJ2-5; D is uncertain. Germline CDR1 reads MDHEN; CDR2 reads SYDVKM. Trimming stripped 2 bases from V and 2 bases from J, with 3 bases between. There are 12 residues in the CDR3. CDR3 sequence (DNA): TGTGCCAGCAGTTTACAGCAAGAGACCCAGTACTTC. It is translated as CASSLQQETQYF.

For the CDR3, the DNA is TGTGCCAGCAGCTGGGGAGGGGGAGCGACCCAGTACTTC. Translation: CASSWGGGATQYF. This chain links TRBV5-6 with TRBJ2-5, with D possibly matching TRBD2 (7 bases). V was clipped by 3 bases and J by 7 bases, with 13 bases between them. The CDR3 is made up of 13 amino acids. From germline, CDR1 is SGHDT and CDR2 YYEEEE.

The rearrangement joins TRBV7-9 to TRBJ2-1; D is possibly TRBD1 (5 bases). The CDR3 consists of 13 residues. V was shortened by 1 base and J by 7 bases, with 8 bases between the two germline ends. The germline gives CDR1 SEHNR, CDR2 FQNEAQ (reference sequence). The CDR3 DNA sequence: TGTGCCAGCAGCTTAGAGGCAGGGAATGAGCAGTTCTTC. This encodes CASSLEAGNEQFF.

The chain links TRBV29-1 to TRBJ2-3, with D possibly matching TRBD2 (6 bases). The germline V and J ends were trimmed by 6 bases and 5 bases, with 18 bases remaining between them. CDR3 length: 14 residues. Germline CDR1 and CDR2: SQVTM and ANQGSEA. The CDR3 sequence is CSVRGIVERDTQYF. DNA for the CDR3: TGCAGCGTCCGCGGGATAGTTGAAAGAGATACGCAGTATTTT.

V is TRBV11-2 and J is TRBJ1-1; TRBD1 is a possible D gene (6 bases). Germline V gives CDR1 SGHAT, CDR2 FQNNGV. CDR3 size: 15 residues. The V end lost 6 bases, the J end lost 6 bases, and 20 bases lay between the germline ends. CDR3: CASRRPGGRMAEAFF. CDR3 DNA: TGTGCCAGCAGAAGACCTGGGGGCAGGATGGCTGAAGCTTTCTTT.

J is TRBJ2-7 and V is TRBV7-3, with TRBD1 identical over 7 bases. The ends lost 4 bases at V and 3 bases at J; junction bases unmatched: 3. The CDR3 runs 13 residues. Germline values: CDR1 SGHTA, CDR2 FQGTGA. CDR3 protein: CASSSGQSYEQYF. The CDR3 bases are TGTGCCAGCAGCTCGGGACAGAGCTACGAGCAGTACTTC. Drawing the rest from reference TRBV7-3 and TRBJ2-7, the complete variable domain is GAGVSQTPSNKVTEKGKYVELRCDPISGHTALYWYRQSLGQGPEFLIYFQGTGAADDSGLPNDRFFAVRPEGSVSTLKIQRTERGDSAVYLCASSSGQSYEQYFGPGTRLTVT.

The chain employs TRBV7-9 and TRBJ1-1, with TRBD1 as a possible D gene (6 bases). Trimming took 1 base from V and 6 from J, leaving 15 bases between them. This CDR3 is built from 15 residues. The V gene's germline CDR1 is SEHNR and CDR2 FQNEAQ (reference sequence). As DNA, the CDR3 is TGTGCCAGCAGCTTAGGTCTAGGTACAGGGTCTGAAGCTTTCTTT. Translated, it gives CASSLGLGTGSEAFF.

The chain links TRBV6-5 to TRBJ1-4; maybe TRBD1 (5 bases). This CDR3 region has 15 residues. Germline loops: CDR1 MNHEY, CDR2 SVGAGI. V lost 6 bases and J 6 bases, leaving 17 bases between the germline ends. The CDR3 reads CASSPRRAGDEKLFF. CDR3 sequence (DNA): TGTGCCAGCAGCCCCAGGAGGGCGGGGGATGAAAAACTGTTTTTT.

This chain links TRBV9 with TRBJ1-1; TRBD1 matches at 9 bases. The V gene end was trimmed by 4 bases and the J gene end by 8 bases; junction bases not matched to a gene: 12. This CDR3 comprises 15 residues. The germline V gene encodes CDR1 SGDLS and CDR2 YYNGEE. The CDR3 is CASSPEQGAKVEAFF. CDR3 sequence (DNA): TGTGCCAGCAGCCCGGAACAGGGGGCGAAGGTGGAAGCTTTCTTT.

This clone was counted once. This sequence joins TRBV28 and TRBJ2-5; 8 bases fit TRBD1. J lost 10 bases, V lost 6 bases, and 7 bases had no gene match. From germline, CDR1 is MDHEN and CDR2 SYDVKM. CDR3 length: 12 residues. The CDR3 is CASRGTGQDQYF. The CDR3 coding sequence is TGTGCCAGCAGGGGGACAGGACAAGACCAGTACTTC.

The chain uses TRBV9 and TRBJ2-7; the D is unclear. The CDR3 has 15 amino acids. In germline, CDR1 is SGDLS, CDR2 YYNGEE. Trimming pared 0 bases from V and 3 bases from J, leaving 13 bases between. CDR3 in DNA: TGTGCCAGCAGCGTAGGGTGGGCGTCAGGCTACGAGCAGTACTTC. As protein: CASSVGWASGYEQYF.

In its sample, this clone was seen a few times. The V and J genes are TRBV4-1 and TRBJ1-4, with D possibly matching TRBD1 (6 bases). The ends were cut back, 5 bases at V and 5 bases at J, with 15 bases in the middle. The V gene's germline CDR1 is MGHRA and CDR2 YSYEKL. CDR3 size: 15 residues. The CDR3 nucleotides read TGCGCCAGCAGCGTTGACTACAGGGAAAATGAAAAACTGTTTTTT. Encoded protein: CASSVDYRENEKLFF.

The chain has TRBV27 and TRBJ2-1, with D unresolved. The CDR3 has 11 residues. V gave up 6 bases and J gave up 9 bases, with 9 bases separating them. From germline, CDR1 is MNHEY and CDR2 SMNVEV (reference sequence). The CDR3 loop is CASSTGSEQFF. The CDR3 nucleotides are TGTGCCAGCAGCACGGGTAGTGAGCAGTTCTTC.

The chain employs TRBV5-4 and TRBJ2-7; D call uncertain. Trimming took off 2 bases at V and 1 base at J, with 7 bases between the two ends. Germline loops: CDR1 SGHNT, CDR2 YYREEE (reference sequence). This CDR3 comprises 13 residues. In DNA, the CDR3 is TGTGCCAGCAGCTTTGCCGGTTCCTACGAGCAGTACTTC. Translating it yields CASSFAGSYEQYF.

In nucleotides, the CDR3 is TGTGCCAGCAGTTTGCGGACAGCCTATTACAATCAGCCCCAGCATTTT. Translation gives CASSLRTAYYNQPQHF. The gene calls are TRBV28 and TRBJ1-5, with D perhaps TRBD1 (6 bases). This CDR3 region has 16 residues. CDR1 is MDHEN, CDR2 SYDVKM, per germline. Between the trimmed V and J ends, which lost 3 bases and 3 bases, there was a span of 15 bases.

A few counts support this clone. J is TRBJ2-7 and V is TRBV6-1; D is undetermined. There are 14 residues in the CDR3. Trimming cost V 4 bases and J 0 bases, with 10 bases left between them. CDR1 is MNHNS and CDR2 is SASEGT in the germline V gene. The CDR3 protein is CASSAALPSYEQYF. The CDR3 coding sequence is TGTGCCAGCAGTGCCGCGCTCCCCTCCTACGAGCAGTACTTC.

The V call is TRBV6-6, the J call TRBJ2-7, with 7 bases identical to TRBD2. The V gene's germline CDR1 is MNHNY and CDR2 SVGAGI (reference sequence). The CDR3 loop spans 14 amino acids. The J segment lost 9 bases and the V segment lost 4 bases, leaving 12 bases of the junction unmatched. The CDR3 region is CASSSLAEPGRQYF. In DNA, the CDR3 is TGTGCCAGCAGTTCGCTAGCGGAGCCCGGGCGGCAGTACTTC.

The J gene is TRBJ1-1, the V gene TRBV28; D not resolved. The length of the CDR3 is 13 residues. V was trimmed by 5 bases and J by 5 bases, leaving 12 bases between them. Per the germline V gene, CDR1 is MDHEN and CDR2 is SYDVKM. The CDR3 spells CASSLLAVTEAFF. The CDR3 DNA sequence: TGTGCCAGCAGTCTCCTAGCGGTGACTGAAGCTTTCTTT.

In this sample, this clone turned up once. The V and J genes are TRBV27 and TRBJ2-1; 9 positions match TRBD1. Germline assignment: CDR1 MNHEY and CDR2 SMNVEV (reference sequence). The ends lost 3 bases at V and 3 bases at J; junction bases unmatched: 3. The CDR3 is 15 amino acids. CDR3 sequence: CASSLSGQGYNEQFF. The CDR3 bases are TGTGCCAGCAGTTTGTCGGGACAGGGCTACAATGAGCAGTTCTTC.

The gene calls are TRBV27 and TRBJ1-2; D remains unclear. The V end lost 5 bases, the J end lost 1 base, and 8 bases lay between the germline ends. This CDR3 has 13 amino acids. Germline CDR1 reads MNHEY; CDR2 reads SMNVEV (reference sequence). The CDR3 sequence: CASSIQVNYGYTF. For the CDR3, the DNA is TGTGCCAGCAGTATTCAGGTTAACTATGGCTACACCTTC.